One and the same sample provided the 20 T cell receptor beta chains below, sequenced in a study of vaccination and CD4 T cells after COVID-19. Antigen specificity for these receptors is unknown. Treatment here: approximately nine-day PBMC culture with coronavirus spike peptide pools or control peptides (ViraFEST assay). The Oncomine TCR Beta short-read assay was applied to DNA of cultured CD4+ T cells. TCRdb itself ran the PCR reads through MiXCR, one entry per CDR3 protein. This sample has 16,000 or so distinct CDR3 sequences; 35% to 50% occur once, and the top ten carry under 8%. The material was CD4+ T cells from blood, cultured in vitro, obtained after SARS-CoV-2 vaccination. These receptor sequences come from a human donor who had recovered from COVID-19.

By frequency in the sample, this clonotype is medium-sized (0.01 to 0.1%). V is TRBV20-1 and J is TRBJ2-5, with 8 bases aligning to TRBD2. After removal of 5 bases from V and 5 bases from J, the junction contained 7 bases not matched to a gene. The CDR3 consists of 13 residues. CDR1 DFQATT and CDR2 SNEGSKA come from the germline V gene (reference sequence). The DNA for the CDR3 is TGCAGTGCTCCCGGACTAGCAGGCGAGACCCAGTACTTC. Its protein is CSAPGLAGETQYF.

The CDR3 loop reads CASSLSPRNYGYTF. For the CDR3, the DNA is TGTGCCAGCAGTTTATCTCCCCGAAACTATGGCTACACCTTC. The chain joins TRBV27 to TRBJ1-2; D is unresolved. The CDR3 is 14 amino acids. Germline V gene lookup returns CDR1 MNHEY and CDR2 SMNVEV (reference sequence). V was pared by 0 bases and J by 2 bases, with 7 bases between.

The chain employs TRBV11-2 and TRBJ2-1, with 9 positions matching TRBD1. V trimming: 5 bases; J trimming: 10 bases; junction bases outside the gene matches: 9. The CDR3 has 14 amino acids. Germline V gene data show CDR1 as SGHAT and CDR2 as FQNNGV. In nucleotides, the CDR3 is TGTGCCAGCAGCCTCCGGGACAGGGATCGGGAGCAGTTCTTC. It codes for CASSLRDRDREQFF.

V gene TRBV6-2 or TRBV6-3 combines with J gene TRBJ2-1; no firm D call. There are 11 residues in the CDR3. Germline CDR1 and CDR2: MNHEY and SVGEGT. The V gene lost 7 bases and the J gene lost 5 bases, with 6 bases spanning the gap. The CDR3 DNA sequence: TGTGCCAGCACCCAAGACAATGAGCAGTTCTTC. This translates into CASTQDNEQFF.

The CDR3 DNA follows: TGTGCCTGGAGTGTACTAGGCGAGCAGTACTTC. Translated, it gives CAWSVLGEQYF. This chain joins TRBV30 and TRBJ2-7, with D perhaps TRBD2 (5 bases). CDR3 length: 11 amino acids. Germline V gene data show CDR1 as GTSNPN and CDR2 as SVGIG (reference sequence). Trimming removed 0 bases from V and 6 bases from J, with 6 bases in between.

Only a few counts were recorded for this clonotype. V is TRBV7-6 and J is TRBJ2-3; D remains ambiguous. The V end lost 5 bases, the J end lost 2 bases, and 14 bases lay between the germline ends. The germline CDR1 and CDR2 sequences are SGHVS and FNYEAQ. The CDR3 covers 15 residues. CDR3: CASSPSWDDTDTQYF. The CDR3 DNA is TGTGCCAGCAGCCCGAGTTGGGATGACACAGATACGCAGTATTTT.

This clonotype rates as medium-sized (0.01 to 0.1%). The chain is built from TRBV25-1 and TRBJ2-1; D uncertain. Germline V gene lookup returns CDR1 MGHDK and CDR2 SYGVNS. This CDR3 region has 12 residues. The ends were cut back, 8 bases at V and 4 bases at J, with 9 bases in the middle. CDR3 DNA: TGTGCCAGCGCCGGGTATTACAATGAGCAGTTCTTC. Its translation: CASAGYYNEQFF.

The V call is TRBV6-1, the J call TRBJ1-2; no clear D. The V gene's germline CDR1 is MNHNS and CDR2 SASEGT. The CDR3 runs to 12 residues. V was cut by 7 bases and J by 2 bases, with 8 bases left in between. The CDR3: CASTWGNYGYTF. The DNA of the CDR3 is TGTGCCAGCACCTGGGGAAACTATGGCTACACCTTC.

A remark on this clonotype: The junction and the germline gene differ at one end; a read error may be behind it. The V and J genes are TRBV20-1 and TRBJ2-5, with a tentative D call TRBD2 (7 bases). This CDR3 comprises 14 residues. Germline CDR1 DFQATT, CDR2 SNEGSKA (reference sequence). The CDR3 loop is CSGLGGGRGETQYF. CDR3 in DNA: TGCAGCGGTCTAGGGGGAGGGCGGGGAGAGACCCAGTATTTC.

This chain uses TRBV27 with TRBJ1-4; D gene unclear. The CDR3 loop spans 13 amino acids. Germline CDR1 is MNHEY and CDR2 is SMNVEV (reference sequence). Deletions cut 3 bases from V and 5 bases from J, with 7 bases between. This CDR3 is CASSFIRNEKLFF. The DNA of the CDR3 is TGTGCCAGCAGTTTCATCAGGAATGAAAAACTGTTTTTT. Supplemented by reference TRBV27 and TRBJ1-4, the full variable domain reads EAQVTQNPRYLITVTGKKLTVTCSQNMNHEYMSWYRQDPGLGLRQIYYSMNVEVTDKGDVPEGYKVSRKEKRNFPLILESPSPNQTSLYFCASSFIRNEKLFFGSGTQLSVL.

This clonotype was observed a handful of times. The CDR3 sequence: CASSPGIQDMMYSPLHF. The CDR3 DNA is TGTGCCAGCAGCCCAGGAATTCAGGATATGATGTATTCACCCCTCCACTTT. The genes are TRBV7-8 and TRBJ1-6; D gene ambiguous. The CDR3 spans 17 residues. Germline V gene sequence: CDR1 SGHVS, CDR2 FQNEAQ. The V end was cut by 5 bases, the J end by 8 bases, with 22 bases between.

V usage is TRBV6-1 and J usage is TRBJ1-3; D gene ambiguous. This CDR3 region has 15 residues. Trimming removed 6 bases at V and 1 base at J, with 13 bases between. Germline assignment: CDR1 MNHNS and CDR2 SASEGT. The chain's CDR3 is CASSRGVRSGNTIYF. The CDR3 DNA reads TGTGCCAGCAGCCGGGGAGTGAGATCTGGAAACACCATATATTTT.

The chain uses TRBV19 and TRBJ1-2; 11 nucleotides align to TRBD1. J was trimmed by 8 bases and V by 5 bases; bases with no gene match: 4. Germline V gene data show CDR1 as LNHDA and CDR2 as SQIVND (reference sequence). CDR3 length: 13 residues. The DNA for the CDR3 is TGTGCCAGTAGTCCGGACAGGGGGCTCGGCTACACCTTC. This codes for CASSPDRGLGYTF.

This clonotype was observed a single time. This sequence joins TRBV29-1 and TRBJ2-1; 11 nucleotides align to TRBD2. V shed 4 bases and J 4 bases; nucleotides not matched to a gene: 3. Germline lookup yields CDR1 SQVTM and CDR2 ANQGSEA. The CDR3 is made up of 14 amino acids. CDR3 DNA: TGCAGCGTTGTGACTAGCGGGAAGTACAATGAGCAGTTCTTC. This gives the protein CSVVTSGKYNEQFF.

This clonotype was counted a few times. This chain uses TRBV20-1 with TRBJ2-3, with 7 bases identical to TRBD2. CDR1 and CDR2 (germline): DFQATT, SNEGSKA (reference sequence). J gave up 3 bases and V 3 bases, and 3 bases lay outside the gene matches. This CDR3 region has 13 residues. This CDR3 is CSASGRYTDTQYF. The CDR3 nucleotides are TGCAGTGCTAGCGGGAGGTATACAGATACGCAGTATTTT.

This clonotype was seen more than once but under ten times. The chain combines TRBV7-9 with TRBJ2-2, with 10 bases lining up with TRBD2. The J segment lost 5 bases and the V segment lost 4 bases, leaving 4 bases of the junction unmatched. Germline V lookup: CDR1 SEHNR, CDR2 FQNEAQ (reference sequence). The CDR3 is made up of 15 amino acids. CDR3 region: CASSWGSGRTGELFF. The CDR3 nucleotides are TGTGCCAGCAGCTGGGGTAGCGGGAGGACCGGGGAGCTGTTTTTT.

CDR3: CASSITGPQPQHF. CDR3 DNA: TGTGCCAGTAGTATAACCGGGCCCCAGCCCCAGCATTTT. The chain is built from TRBV19 and TRBJ1-5, with no clear D. V was clipped by 2 bases and J by 7 bases, with 9 bases between them. This CDR3 comprises 13 residues. Germline V gene lookup returns CDR1 LNHDA and CDR2 SQIVND (reference sequence). The complete variable domain, with remaining parts taken from reference TRBV19 and TRBJ1-5, reads DGGITQSPKYLFRKEGQNVTLSCEQNLNHDAMYWYRQDPGQGLRLIYYSQIVNDFQKGDIAEGYSVSREKKESFPLTVTSAQKNPTAFYLCASSITGPQPQHFGDGTRLSIL.

The chain couples TRBV6-1 to TRBJ2-1; a possible D gene is TRBD2 (5 bases). The CDR3 is 15 residues long. Germline assignment: CDR1 MNHNS and CDR2 SASEGT. The V gene lost 4 bases and the J gene lost 7 bases, with 17 bases spanning the gap. This CDR3 reads CASSATREAWNEQFF. The DNA for the CDR3 is TGTGCCAGCAGTGCAACTAGAGAGGCTTGGAATGAGCAGTTCTTC.

The chain couples TRBV20-1 to TRBJ2-2, with D uncertain. Germline loops: CDR1 DFQATT, CDR2 SNEGSKA (reference sequence). The CDR3 has 14 amino acids. V lost 5 bases and J 3 bases, leaving 13 bases between the germline ends. The CDR3: CSAVGGVDTGELFF. CDR3 bases: TGCAGTGCTGTGGGTGGGGTCGACACCGGGGAGCTGTTTTTT.

This clonotype appeared a few times. The chain uses TRBV18 and TRBJ2-1; D ambiguous. Trimming removed 2 bases at V and 3 bases at J, with 17 bases between. Germline lookup yields CDR1 KGHSH and CDR2 LQKENI. The CDR3 runs 17 residues. The CDR3 DNA is TGTGCCAGCTCACCAGAGTCTAGAAGGGCGGTCTACAATGAGCAGTTCTTC. Translated: CASSPESRRAVYNEQFF.